The source of this T cell receptor beta chain is a study of graft-versus-host responses after intestinal transplantation. Looking at the study overall: Recipients were given multivisceral, liver-intestinal, or isolated intestinal transplants. The recipients all started with anti-thymocyte globulin induction and then took tacrolimus and steroids for around three years.

A note on this clone: Its antigen is currently unknown.

Assay: immunoSEQ multiplex PCR; the TCRdb copy retains only in-frame clones and omits some. The repertoire holds under 150,000 clones, approximately 95% seen once, with more than 0.1% in the top ten. The CDR3 runs to 13 residues. Trimming stripped 7 bases from V and 4 bases from J, with 13 bases between. CDR1 is LNHDA and CDR2 is SQIVND in the germline V gene (reference sequence). Study results and limitations: Early post-transplant HvG declines tracked with peak circulating GvH clone levels.

The chain employs TRBV19 and TRBJ1-2; D is unclear. This sequence originates from a human donor who received an intestinal transplant. The sample consisted of unstimulated CD4+ T cells sorted from spleen or lymph node cells, taken before intestinal transplant. The CDR3 coding sequence is TGTGCCAGTACCCCCGGGTGGTCCTATGGCTACACCTTC. The encoded protein is CASTPGWSYGYTF.